The 5 T cell receptor beta chains listed next were all sequenced from one sample in a study of blood T cell repertoires in COVID-19. The method was immunoSEQ multiplex PCR; TCRdb's version includes in-frame clones alone and lacks a portion of them. The table has about 300,000 clones, roughly nine tenths seen once. Sample: peripheral blood. The receptor source for this set is a man between 18 and 35 years old who had recovered from COVID-19.

The V and J genes are TRBV9 and TRBJ2-5; D possibly corresponds to TRBD2 (7 bases). Trimming stripped 4 bases from V and 2 bases from J, with 21 bases between. CDR1 and CDR2 (germline): SGDLS, YYNGEE. The CDR3 is 17 amino acids. CDR3 sequence (DNA): TGTGCCAGCAGCCCCCGGGGGGCACAGCCAGCGCAAGAGACCCAGTACTTC. This encodes CASSPRGAQPAQETQYF.

DNA of the CDR3: TGTGCCAGCAGCTTAGGACTCCCAGGAAACACCATATATTTT. It codes for CASSLGLPGNTIYF. The rearrangement joins TRBV7-9 to TRBJ1-3; D not certain. Trimming shortened V by 1 base and J by 4 bases, and 8 bases separated the two germline ends. Per the germline V gene, CDR1 is SEHNR and CDR2 is FQNEAQ (reference sequence). The CDR3 sequence is 14 residues long.

This chain connects TRBV7-9 to TRBJ1-1; D remains ambiguous. The CDR3 extends over 14 amino acids. Germline V gene data show CDR1 as SEHNR and CDR2 as FQNEAQ (reference sequence). V was shortened by 0 bases and J by 1 base, with 6 bases between the two germline ends. CDR3 protein: CASSLAYGNTEAFF. Here the CDR3 DNA reads TGTGCCAGCAGCTTAGCGTACGGGAACACTGAAGCTTTCTTT.

The chain links TRBV12-3 or TRBV12-4 to TRBJ2-7, with 15 positions matching TRBD2. The CDR3 extends over 12 amino acids. Trimming removed 7 bases from V and 12 bases from J; junction bases left unmatched: 4. The CDR3 DNA is TGTGCCAGCACGGGACTAGCGGGAGGACCGTACTTC. This translates into CASTGLAGGPYF.

The gene calls are TRBV19 and TRBJ2-7; 8 nucleotides align to TRBD2. The CDR3 runs to 15 residues. Germline loops: CDR1 LNHDA, CDR2 SQIVND (reference sequence). With V trimmed by 1 base and J by 3 bases, 5 bases remained unmatched. The CDR3 DNA is TGTGCCAGTAGTATAGGGAGCGGGAGTGTCTACGAGCAGTACTTC. Protein product: CASSIGSGSVYEQYF.